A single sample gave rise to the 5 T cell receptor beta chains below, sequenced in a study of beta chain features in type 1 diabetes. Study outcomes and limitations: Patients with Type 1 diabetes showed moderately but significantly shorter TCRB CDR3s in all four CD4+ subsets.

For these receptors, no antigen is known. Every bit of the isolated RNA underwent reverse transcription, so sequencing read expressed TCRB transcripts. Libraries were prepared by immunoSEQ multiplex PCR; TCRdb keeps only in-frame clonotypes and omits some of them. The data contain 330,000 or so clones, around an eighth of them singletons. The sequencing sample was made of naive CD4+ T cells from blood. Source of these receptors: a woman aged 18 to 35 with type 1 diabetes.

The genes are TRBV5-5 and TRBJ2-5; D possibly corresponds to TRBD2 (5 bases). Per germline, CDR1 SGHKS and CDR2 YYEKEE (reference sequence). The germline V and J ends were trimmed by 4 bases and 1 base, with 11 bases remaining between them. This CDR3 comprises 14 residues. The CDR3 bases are TGTGCCAGCAGCCCTTGGAGGACCCAAGAGACCCAGTACTTC. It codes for CASSPWRTQETQYF.

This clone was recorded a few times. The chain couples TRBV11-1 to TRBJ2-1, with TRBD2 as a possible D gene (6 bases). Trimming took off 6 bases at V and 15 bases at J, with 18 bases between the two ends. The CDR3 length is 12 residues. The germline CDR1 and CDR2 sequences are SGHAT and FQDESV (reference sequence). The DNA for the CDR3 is TGTGCCAGCAGACCTAACGGGGGTGTTCCGTTCTTC. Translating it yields CASRPNGGVPFF.

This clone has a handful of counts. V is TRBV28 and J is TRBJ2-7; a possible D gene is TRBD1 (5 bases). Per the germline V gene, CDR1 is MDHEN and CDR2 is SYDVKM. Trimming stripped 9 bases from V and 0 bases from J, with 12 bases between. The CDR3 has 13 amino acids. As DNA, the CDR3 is TGTGCCAGTCGTCAGGGCGGCTCCTACGAGCAGTACTTC. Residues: CASRQGGSYEQYF.

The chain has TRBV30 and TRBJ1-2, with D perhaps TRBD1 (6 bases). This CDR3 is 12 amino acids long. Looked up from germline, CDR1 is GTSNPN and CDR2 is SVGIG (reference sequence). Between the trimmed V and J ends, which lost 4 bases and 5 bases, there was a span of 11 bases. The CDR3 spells CAWNRAEYGYTF. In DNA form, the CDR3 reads TGTGCCTGGAACAGGGCTGAATATGGCTACACCTTC.

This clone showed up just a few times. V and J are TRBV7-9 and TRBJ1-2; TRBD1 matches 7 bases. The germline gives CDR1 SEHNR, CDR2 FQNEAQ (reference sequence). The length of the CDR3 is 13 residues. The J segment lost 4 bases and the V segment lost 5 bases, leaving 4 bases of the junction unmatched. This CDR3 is CASSVQGVYGYTF. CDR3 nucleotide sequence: TGTGCCAGCAGCGTCCAGGGGGTCTATGGCTACACCTTC. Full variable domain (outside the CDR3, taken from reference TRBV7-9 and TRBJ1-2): DTGVSQNPRHKITKRGQNVTFRCDPISEHNRLYWYRQTLGQGPEFLTYFQNEAQLEKSRLLSDRFSAERPKGSFSTLEIQRTEQGDSAMYLCASSVQGVYGYTFGSGTRLTVV.